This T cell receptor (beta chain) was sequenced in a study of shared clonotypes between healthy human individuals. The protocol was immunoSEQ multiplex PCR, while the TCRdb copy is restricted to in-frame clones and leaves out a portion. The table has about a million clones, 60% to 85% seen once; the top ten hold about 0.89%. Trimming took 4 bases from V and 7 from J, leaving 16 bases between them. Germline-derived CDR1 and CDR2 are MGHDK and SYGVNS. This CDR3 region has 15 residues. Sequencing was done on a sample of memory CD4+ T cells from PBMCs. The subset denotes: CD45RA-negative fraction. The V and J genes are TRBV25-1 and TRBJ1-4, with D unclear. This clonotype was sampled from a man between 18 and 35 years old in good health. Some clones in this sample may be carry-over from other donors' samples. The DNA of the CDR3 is TGTGCCAGCAGTGTAGGGCCTCTCTGGGGTGAAAAACTGTTTTTT. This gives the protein CASSVGPLWGEKLFF.